This T cell receptor beta chain was identified in a study of OX40 agonist ivuxolimab in advanced cancers. Turning to the study itself: Dose-escalation patients suffered from hepatocellular carcinoma, melanoma, renal cell or head and neck cancer.

Germline V gene sequence: CDR1 SGHVS, CDR2 FNYEAQ. V gave up 1 base and J gave up 6 bases, with 21 bases separating them. The CDR3 contains 17 residues. TCRdb keeps only in-frame clones here, not all; method: immunoSEQ multiplex PCR. The repertoire holds approximately 33,000 clones, with approximately 89% as singletons. Patients were excluded for autoimmune disease history or systemic immunosuppression. The chain joins TRBV7-6 to TRBJ2-5; perhaps TRBD1 as D (5 bases). The source is an adult with an advanced solid tumor such as melanoma, head and neck, liver or kidney cancer. The specimen comprised CD4+ or CD8+ T cells sorted from blood, sampled in a trial of the OX40 agonist ivuxolimab. The CDR3 here is CASSLVVGRDWAKTQYF. The CDR3 DNA is TGTGCCAGCAGCTTAGTCGTCGGCAGGGATTGGGCCAAGACCCAGTACTTC.